This T cell receptor (beta chain) was identified during a study of beta chain features in type 1 diabetes. Study context: In all, about 100,000,000 sorted cells from all samples were analyzed.

This clone showed up just once. The antigen is not known. Since all of the isolated RNA was reverse transcribed, expressed TCRB transcripts were what got sequenced. Generated by immunoSEQ multiplex PCR, the TCRdb table keeps only in-frame clones and is missing some. This table holds 130,000 to 150,000 clones, around 50% found once. V was clipped by 0 bases and J by 2 bases, with 16 bases between them. CDR1 and CDR2 (germline): LGHNA, YNFKEQ. This CDR3 spans 17 amino acids. Study observations and caveats: In the patient group, naive, central memory and Treg TCRB repertoires seemed more alike than in the healthy donor group.

The chain employs TRBV4-2 and TRBJ1-2, with a weak D call TRBD1 (5 bases). The sequence derives from a man between 18 and 29 years old in good health. The sample comprised Tregs from blood. The CDR3 region is CASSQEGKVRVNYGYTF. The CDR3 coding sequence is TGTGCCAGCAGCCAAGAAGGGAAGGTCAGGGTCAACTATGGCTACACCTTC.